The 31 T cell receptor beta chains given below trace back to one sample, sequenced in a study of blood T cells in healthy people across ages. A second about 6 to 11 cycle PCR used barcoded and J-beta primers. MiXCR, applied by TCRdb to the 5' RACE reads, yields one record per CDR3 protein. The sample yields over 1,500,000 distinct CDR3 sequences, about 50% seen once. Source material: blood. These receptors were obtained from a woman between 35 and 50 years old in good health.

CDR3 sequence reads: CASFTQGGSPLHF. CDR3 coding DNA: TGTGCCAGCTTTACCCAGGGAGGGTCACCCCTCCACTTT. This chain links TRBV28 with TRBJ1-6, with D perhaps TRBD1 (5 bases). Germline V gene data show CDR1 as MDHEN and CDR2 as SYDVKM. V was shortened by 8 bases and J by 10 bases, with 15 bases between the two germline ends. The CDR3 runs 13 residues.

The chain recombines TRBV12-3 or TRBV12-4 with TRBJ2-7; a weak D match, TRBD1 (6 bases). This CDR3 contains 16 residues. V lost 6 bases to trimming and J lost 7 bases, with 25 bases between them. CDR3 loop: CASSRPTGGAENEQYF. As DNA, the CDR3 is TGTGCCAGCAGCCGACCGACAGGTGGGGCTGAGAATGAGCAGTACTTC.

This clonotype has more than one count but fewer than ten. This chain connects TRBV4-3 to TRBJ2-4; TRBD1 aligns across 7 bases. The DNA end favors TRBJ2-7, so the J call may be wrong. Looked up from germline, CDR1 is LGHNA and CDR2 is YSLEER. CDR3 length equals 14 residues. The CDR3 protein is CASSQAATGTEQYF. The CDR3 nucleotides are TGCGCCAGCAGCCAAGCGGCGACAGGGACCGAGCAGTACTTC.

This sequence joins TRBV14 and TRBJ2-5; the D call may be TRBD1 or TRBD2 (5 bases each). The CDR3 has 15 amino acids. CDR1 and CDR2 from the germline V gene are SGHDN and FVKESK. V lost 4 bases to trimming and J lost 5 bases, with 17 bases between them. This CDR3 reads CASSPSAGSGETQYF. The CDR3, as DNA: TGTGCCAGCAGCCCGTCTGCAGGGAGCGGCGAGACCCAGTACTTC.

V usage is TRBV5-1 and J usage is TRBJ1-2; D is perhaps TRBD1 (5 bases). V lost 0 bases to trimming and J lost 4 bases, with 10 bases between them. Germline loops: CDR1 SGHRS, CDR2 YFSETQ. The CDR3 is 14 residues long. CDR3: CASSLAGGTYGYTF. The CDR3, as DNA: TGCGCCAGCAGCTTGGCCGGGGGGACCTATGGCTACACCTTC.

This chain joins TRBV5-6 and TRBJ2-3; weak D call: TRBD1 (6 bases). With 1 base removed from V and 2 bases from J, the gap between germline ends came to 11 bases. The CDR3 contains 15 residues. CDR1 and CDR2 from the germline V gene are SGHDT and YYEEEE. The CDR3 sequence: CASSLTGRSTDTQYF. As DNA, the CDR3 is TGTGCCAGCAGCTTGACAGGGAGATCCACAGATACGCAGTATTTT. Full variable domain (missing parts from reference TRBV5-6 and TRBJ2-3): DAGVTQSPTHLIKTRGQQVTLRCSPKSGHDTVSWYQQALGQGPQFIFQYYEEEERQRGNFPDRFSGHQFPNYSSELNVNALLLGDSALYLCASSLTGRSTDTQYFGPGTRLTVL.

The chain employs TRBV5-1 and TRBJ2-5, with 8 bases identical to TRBD2. Germline V gives CDR1 SGHRS, CDR2 YFSETQ. CDR3 length: 16 residues. V trimming: 4 bases; J trimming: 2 bases; junction bases outside the gene matches: 10. The CDR3 sequence is CASSPWGAGVQETQYF. The CDR3 bases are TGCGCCAGCAGCCCCTGGGGAGCGGGGGTGCAAGAGACCCAGTACTTC. The full variable domain, completed using reference TRBV5-1 and TRBJ2-5, is KAGVTQTPRYLIKTRGQQVTLSCSPISGHRSVSWYQQTPGQGLQFLFEYFSETQRNKGNFPGRFSGRQFSNSRSEMNVSTLELGDSALYLCASSPWGAGVQETQYFGPGTRLLVL.

The gene calls are TRBV5-1 and TRBJ2-3; D uncertain. This CDR3 contains 14 residues. Germline loops: CDR1 SGHRS, CDR2 YFSETQ. With 0 bases removed from V and 6 bases from J, the gap between germline ends came to 11 bases. The DNA of the CDR3 is TGCGCCAGCAGCTTGGCCTCGGAGATGGATACGCAGTATTTT. Translating gives CASSLASEMDTQYF.

A few counts support this clonotype. This chain uses TRBV7-2 with TRBJ2-3; no firm D call. Germline lookup yields CDR1 SGHTA and CDR2 FQGNSA. V gave up 1 base and J gave up 0 bases, with 11 bases separating them. CDR3 length: 16 amino acids. The CDR3 sequence is CASSLGPFTSTDTQYF. CDR3 DNA: TGTGCCAGCAGCTTAGGGCCTTTTACTAGCACAGATACGCAGTATTTT.

The chain joins TRBV27 to TRBJ2-3; 14 nucleotides match TRBD2. The CDR3 is 17 amino acids. V was pared by 6 bases and J by 2 bases, with 7 bases of the junction left unmatched. Germline lookup yields CDR1 MNHEY and CDR2 SMNVEV (reference sequence). The CDR3 spells CASSQGTSGGYTDTQYF. The CDR3 DNA reads as TGTGCCAGCAGCCAAGGGACTAGCGGGGGCTACACAGATACGCAGTATTTT.

This clonotype was observed a handful of times. This sequence joins TRBV7-2 and TRBJ2-1; weak D call: TRBD1 (6 bases). Germline V lookup: CDR1 SGHTA, CDR2 FQGNSA. The V gene lost 4 bases and the J gene lost 8 bases, with 18 bases spanning the gap. There are 15 residues in the CDR3. CDR3 in amino acids: CASSSIQGSMDEQFF. The DNA of the CDR3 is TGTGCCAGCAGCTCGATACAGGGATCTATGGATGAGCAGTTCTTC.

The chain has TRBV2 and TRBJ2-3, with TRBD2 matching 11 bases. V gave up 7 bases and J gave up 0 bases; unmatched junction bases: 9. CDR1 is SNHLY, CDR2 FYNNEI, per germline. The CDR3 is made up of 17 amino acids. The CDR3 DNA reads as TGTGCCAGCATTCGTCTAGCGGGGGGACCTAGCACAGATACGCAGTATTTT. This gives the protein CASIRLAGGPSTDTQYF.

A single count supports this clonotype. V and J are TRBV28 and TRBJ2-1; D may be TRBD1 or TRBD2 (5 bases each). The germline V and J ends were trimmed by 7 bases and 7 bases, with 14 bases remaining between them. Germline assignment: CDR1 MDHEN and CDR2 SYDVKM. This CDR3 contains 13 residues. Here the CDR3 DNA reads TGTGCCAGCACCGGGACCGAGGGGAATGAGCAGTTCTTC. It specifies CASTGTEGNEQFF.

The V call is TRBV4-1, the J call TRBJ1-2; D is ambiguous. V dropped 3 bases and J dropped 0 bases, with 8 bases sitting between them. The CDR3 extends over 14 amino acids. Germline V gene lookup returns CDR1 MGHRA and CDR2 YSYEKL. The CDR3 DNA reads TGCGCCAGCAGCCAGTTGACACCTAACTATGGCTACACCTTC. This codes for CASSQLTPNYGYTF.

This clonotype was seen a few times. The chain combines TRBV29-1 with TRBJ2-1; unclear D gene. Germline-derived CDR1 and CDR2 are SQVTM and ANQGSEA. The CDR3 is made up of 11 amino acids. Trimming removed 8 bases at V and 0 bases at J, with 5 bases between. The CDR3: CSYRSYNEQFF. In nucleotides, the CDR3 is TGCAGCTATCGCTCCTACAATGAGCAGTTCTTC.

The V call is TRBV4-1, the J call TRBJ2-7; D may be TRBD2 (5 bases). V lost 0 bases and J lost 2, with 11 bases in between. CDR1 is MGHRA, CDR2 YSYEKL, per germline. There are 15 residues in the CDR3. This CDR3 is CASSQEPALAYEQYF. For the CDR3, the DNA is TGCGCCAGCAGCCAAGAGCCGGCACTAGCCTACGAGCAGTACTTC.

The genes are TRBV7-9 and TRBJ1-2; maybe TRBD1 (5 bases). The germline CDR1 and CDR2 sequences are SEHNR and FQNEAQ (reference sequence). The CDR3 is 15 amino acids. The V end lost 4 bases, the J end lost 6 bases, and 18 bases lay between the germline ends. CDR3 region: CASSSQRGALDGYTF. The CDR3 nucleotides read TGTGCCAGCAGCTCCCAACGTGGGGCATTGGATGGCTACACCTTC.

On this clonotype itself: Relative to the germline gene, one junction end is altered; a read error may explain this. This rearrangement joins TRBV4-2 to TRBJ2-4; D unclear. CDR1 and CDR2 from the germline V gene are LGHNA and YNFKEQ. The CDR3 has 9 residues. CDR3 sequence (DNA): TGTGCCAGCAGCCCGCGTTGGGACTTC. It yields the protein CASSPRWDF.

This clonotype was observed a few times. The chain combines TRBV11-2 with TRBJ2-5, with D unclear. Trimming took off 5 bases at V and 5 bases at J, with 18 bases between the two ends. The CDR3 totals 15 residues. Germline loops: CDR1 SGHAT, CDR2 FQNNGV. The CDR3 bases are TGTGCCAGCAGCCCTAACGTCGGATTGGGGGAGACCCAGTACTTC. Encoded protein: CASSPNVGLGETQYF.

The rearrangement uses TRBV5-8 and TRBJ1-5, with D uncertain. Per the germline V gene, CDR1 is SGHTS and CDR2 is YDEGEE. This CDR3 contains 16 residues. Trimming removed 0 bases at V and 0 bases at J, with 10 bases between. CDR3 sequence: CASSLGTVYSNQPQHF. The DNA for the CDR3 is TGTGCCAGCAGCTTGGGGACGGTTTATAGCAATCAGCCCCAGCATTTT.

The V call is TRBV7-8, the J call TRBJ1-2; weak D call: TRBD1 (6 bases). CDR3 length equals 13 residues. Germline assignment: CDR1 SGHVS and CDR2 FQNEAQ. V lost 5 bases and J 7 bases, leaving 14 bases between the germline ends. CDR3 amino acids: CASSEQGFGGYTF. CDR3 DNA sequence: TGTGCCAGCAGCGAACAGGGCTTCGGTGGCTACACCTTC.

This clonotype was detected a few times. V gene TRBV20-1 combines with J gene TRBJ2-7; 8 positions match TRBD1. The CDR3 is 17 residues long. Germline V gene sequence: CDR1 DFQATT, CDR2 SNEGSKA (reference sequence). V shed 6 bases, J shed 2 bases, and the junction held 18 bases outside the gene matches. The CDR3 is CSARAPPSTGGTYEQYF. CDR3 nucleotides: TGCAGTGCCCGTGCCCCCCCCTCCACAGGGGGGACCTACGAGCAGTACTTC.

The chain combines TRBV28 with TRBJ2-5, with TRBD2 matching 7 bases. The germline V gene encodes CDR1 MDHEN and CDR2 SYDVKM. With V trimmed by 2 bases and J by 1 base, 4 bases remained unmatched. The CDR3 spans 15 residues. CDR3 nucleotides: TGTGCCAGCAGTTTACTAGCGGAAACCCAAGAGACCCAGTACTTC. Its protein is CASSLLAETQETQYF.

The chain links TRBV6-2 or TRBV6-3 to TRBJ2-7, with no clear D. The CDR3 consists of 14 residues. Germline CDR1 is MNHEY and CDR2 is SVGEGT. V was shortened by 5 bases and J by 5 bases, with 16 bases between the two germline ends. CDR3 protein: CASSTPHGLNEQYF. CDR3 coding DNA: TGTGCCAGCAGTACCCCTCACGGTCTGAACGAGCAGTACTTC.

The chain joins TRBV29-1 to TRBJ2-4, with D hard to call. The J call may be faulty, since TRBJ2-7 better matches the DNA end. Germline CDR1 and CDR2: SQVTM and ANQGSEA. The CDR3 totals 13 residues. CDR3 sequence: CSVLWQSSYEQYF. CDR3 nucleotide sequence: TGCAGCGTTCTATGGCAGAGCTCCTACGAGCAGTACTTC.

The J gene is TRBJ1-4, the V gene TRBV19, with 7 bases that match TRBD1. The CDR3 is made up of 14 amino acids. Germline V gene sequence: CDR1 LNHDA, CDR2 SQIVND (reference sequence). V was pared by 10 bases and J by 6 bases, with 11 bases of the junction left unmatched. CDR3 protein: CATSPVTGYEKLFF. CDR3 in DNA: TGTGCCACTTCGCCGGTGACAGGGTATGAAAAACTGTTTTTT.

The chain carries TRBV11-1 and TRBJ2-1, with 7 bases fitting TRBD1. Germline V gene lookup returns CDR1 SGHAT and CDR2 FQDESV (reference sequence). The CDR3 has 16 residues. J was trimmed by 0 bases and V by 6 bases; bases with no gene match: 8. The chain's CDR3 is CASSSTRDSSYNEQFF. The DNA of the CDR3 is TGTGCCAGCAGTTCAACCCGGGACAGCTCCTACAATGAGCAGTTCTTC.

V is TRBV21-1 and J is TRBJ2-3. TRBV21-1 is labeled a pseudogene. The CDR3 totals 17 residues. The CDR3, as DNA: TGTGCCAGCAGCAAAGCGAAGAGTGGGGGCTACACAGATACGCAGTATTTT. This sequence encodes CASSKAKSGGYTDTQYF.

The rearrangement uses TRBV11-2 and TRBJ2-5; 7 bases match TRBD1. J lost 0 bases, V lost 5 bases, and 9 bases had no gene match. This CDR3 spans 16 amino acids. Looked up from germline, CDR1 is SGHAT and CDR2 is FQNNGV. The CDR3 here is CASSLRTGMYQETQYF. CDR3 nucleotide sequence: TGTGCCAGCAGCCTCCGGACAGGAATGTACCAAGAGACCCAGTACTTC.

The J gene is TRBJ2-7, the V gene TRBV9; D is undetermined. The J call is uncertain, as TRBJ2-5 better fits the DNA end. Germline-derived CDR1 and CDR2 are SGDLS and YYNGEE. This CDR3 region has 15 residues. The CDR3 DNA reads as TGTGCCAGCAGCGTTTCAGCAAGTCACGACGCGACCCAGTACTTC. This gives the protein CASSVSASHDATQYF.

The CDR3 spells CASSLDGRINQPQHF. As DNA, the CDR3 is TGTGCCAGCAGTTTGGACGGACGGATCAATCAGCCCCAGCATTTT. The chain joins TRBV12-3 or TRBV12-4 to TRBJ1-5; no clear D gene. V gave up 3 bases and J gave up 3 bases, with 12 bases separating them. The CDR3 has 15 amino acids.